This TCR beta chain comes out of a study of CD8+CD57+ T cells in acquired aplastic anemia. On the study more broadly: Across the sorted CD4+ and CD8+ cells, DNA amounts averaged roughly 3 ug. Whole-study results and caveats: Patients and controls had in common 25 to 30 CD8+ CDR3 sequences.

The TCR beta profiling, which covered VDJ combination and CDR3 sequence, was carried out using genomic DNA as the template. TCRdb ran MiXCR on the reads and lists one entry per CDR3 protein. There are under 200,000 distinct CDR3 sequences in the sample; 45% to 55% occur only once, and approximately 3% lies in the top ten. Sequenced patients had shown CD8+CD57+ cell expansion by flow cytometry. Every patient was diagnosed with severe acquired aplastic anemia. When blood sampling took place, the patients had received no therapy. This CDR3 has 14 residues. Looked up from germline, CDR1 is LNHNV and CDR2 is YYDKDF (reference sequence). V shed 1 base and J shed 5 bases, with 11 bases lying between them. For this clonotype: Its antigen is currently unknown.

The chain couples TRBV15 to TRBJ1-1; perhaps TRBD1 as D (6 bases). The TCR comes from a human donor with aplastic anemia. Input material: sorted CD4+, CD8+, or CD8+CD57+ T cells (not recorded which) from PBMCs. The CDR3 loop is CATSRAGAGTEAFF. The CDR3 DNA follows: TGTGCCACCAGCAGAGCAGGGGCCGGGACTGAAGCTTTCTTT. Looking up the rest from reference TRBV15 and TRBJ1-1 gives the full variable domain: DAMVIQNPRYQVTQFGKPVTLSCSQTLNHNVMYWYQQKSSQAPKLLFHYYDKDFNNEADTPDNFQSRRPNTSFCFLDIRSPGLGDTAMYLCATSRAGAGTEAFFGQGTRLTVV.